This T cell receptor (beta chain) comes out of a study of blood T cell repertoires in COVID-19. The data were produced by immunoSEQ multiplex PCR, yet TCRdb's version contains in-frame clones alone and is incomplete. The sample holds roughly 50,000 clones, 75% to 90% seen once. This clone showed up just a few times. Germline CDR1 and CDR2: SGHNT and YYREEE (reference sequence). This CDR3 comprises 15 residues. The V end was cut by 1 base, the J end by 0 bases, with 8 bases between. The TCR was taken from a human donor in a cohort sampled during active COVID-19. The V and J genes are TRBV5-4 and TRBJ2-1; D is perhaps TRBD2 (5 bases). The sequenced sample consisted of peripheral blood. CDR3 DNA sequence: TGTGCCAGCAGCTTGTCGGGGAGCTCCTACAATGAGCAGTTCTTC. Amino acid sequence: CASSLSGSSYNEQFF.